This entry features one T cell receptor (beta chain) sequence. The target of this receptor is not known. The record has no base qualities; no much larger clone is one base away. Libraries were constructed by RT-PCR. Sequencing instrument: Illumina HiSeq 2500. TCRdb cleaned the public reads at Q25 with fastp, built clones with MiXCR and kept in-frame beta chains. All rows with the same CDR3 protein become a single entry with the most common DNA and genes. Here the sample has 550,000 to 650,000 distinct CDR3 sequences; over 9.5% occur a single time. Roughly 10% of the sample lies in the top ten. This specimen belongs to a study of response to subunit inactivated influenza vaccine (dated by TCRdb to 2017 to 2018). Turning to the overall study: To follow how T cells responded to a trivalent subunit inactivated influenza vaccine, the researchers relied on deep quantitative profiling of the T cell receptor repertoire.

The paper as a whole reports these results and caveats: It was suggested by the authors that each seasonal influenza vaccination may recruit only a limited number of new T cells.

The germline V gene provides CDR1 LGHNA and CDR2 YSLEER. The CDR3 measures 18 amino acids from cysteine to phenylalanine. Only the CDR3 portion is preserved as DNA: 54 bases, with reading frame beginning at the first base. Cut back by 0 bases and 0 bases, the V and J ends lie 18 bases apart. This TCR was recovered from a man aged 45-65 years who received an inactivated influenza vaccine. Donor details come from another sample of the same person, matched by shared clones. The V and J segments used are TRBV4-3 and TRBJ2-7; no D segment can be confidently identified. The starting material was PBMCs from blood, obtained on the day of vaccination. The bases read TGCGCCAGCAGCCAAGATCAGTATGGCTTTTCCTACTCCTACGAGCAGTACTTC. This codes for CASSQDQYGFSYSYEQYF.